The 2 T cell receptor beta chains presented below share a single source sample, sequenced in a study of T cells in Graves' hyperthyroidism and ophthalmopathy. Authors of the study amplified TCR beta CDR3 regions from RNA transcripts. The HTBI primer set drove a first-round RT-PCR of the TCR CDR3. TCRdb re-analysed the multiplex PCR reads in MiXCR, keeping a single row per CDR3 protein. The sample lists 530,000 or so distinct CDR3 sequences; less than 25% were seen once. Sequenced input: blood. These TCRs come from a woman in her thirties with Graves' ophthalmopathy.

The V call is TRBV19, the J call TRBJ2-5; no clear D gene. Germline CDR1 and CDR2: LNHDA and SQIVND (reference sequence). The CDR3 extends over 15 amino acids. V was clipped by 2 bases and J by 8 bases, with 18 bases between them. The chain's CDR3 is CASSISPRVKTTQYF. For the CDR3, the DNA is TGTGCCAGTAGTATATCCCCCCGGGTGAAGACAACCCAGTACTTC.

This clonotype was seen ten or more times. The chain couples TRBV28 to TRBJ1-5; D unresolved. Germline V lookup: CDR1 MDHEN, CDR2 SYDVKM. V lost 3 bases to trimming and J lost 2 bases, with 11 bases between them. This CDR3 contains 15 residues. CDR3 coding DNA: TGTGCCAGCAGTTTGTTGACAACGGGCAATCAGCCCCAGCATTTT. It specifies CASSLLTTGNQPQHF.